These T cell receptor beta chains were read from a single sample in a study of cytomegalovirus exposure and HLA in healthy donors. Libraries were prepared by immunoSEQ multiplex PCR; TCRdb keeps only in-frame clonotypes and omits some of them. The top ten clones hold approximately 1.6% of a sample with roughly 160,000 clones, under 85% of them seen once. Input material: PBMCs. These receptors were collected from a woman aged 25 to 39 in good health and CMV-seronegative. CDR3s include the opening cysteine and the closing phenylalanine or tryptophan. The order of the fields is clone size, J gene, V gene, D gene, CDR3 DNA, CDR3 protein. D genes are given only for firm matches. Expanded clones are given a class, and other clones once, few, many or no size at all.

. TRBJ2-5 TRBV13 TRBD2 TGTGCCAGCAGCCCATCAACTAGCGGGAGGGCCCCCCTGCAAGAGACCCAGTACTTC CASSPSTSGRAPLQETQYF
. TRBJ2-5 TRBV7-2 TRBD2 TGTGCCAGCAGCCCCCCCGGGACTAAAGAGACCCAGTACTTC CASSPPGTKETQYF
. TRBJ1-2 TRBV7-9 TRBD1 TGTGCCAGCAGCTGGGGCGGTGAACAGGGGAGCTACACCTTC CASSWGGEQGSYTF
. TRBJ1-2 TRBV2 TRBD1 TGTGCCAGCAGTCAGGGGGACGGGACAGGACCATATGGCTACACCTTC CASSQGDGTGPYGYTF
. TRBJ2-7 TRBV28 . TGTGCCAGCAGTTGGCTAGGTGGCCTCGCCTACGAGCAGTACTTC CASSWLGGLAYEQYF
once TRBJ2-1 TRBV27 . TGTGCCAGCAGTTTAGACCAGGGGGGCTACAATGAGCAGTTCTTC CASSLDQGGYNEQFF
. TRBJ2-3 TRBV14 . TGTGCCAGCAGCCCCCTCCTAGCGCTAAATACGCAGTATTTT CASSPLLALNTQYF
. TRBJ1-1 TRBV2 . TGTGCCAGCAGTATCACAGGGTTCGGAGAAGCTTTCTTT CASSITGFGEAFF
. TRBJ1-1 TRBV13 . TGTGCCAGCAGCAATACAACCGGGACAGAAGCTTTCTTT CASSNTTGTEAFF
. TRBJ1-2 TRBV19 TRBD1 TGTGCCAGTAGTACAACGGGACAGGTGGGGTATGGCTACACCTTC CASSTTGQVGYGYTF
. TRBJ2-1 TRBV6-1 TRBD1 TGTGCCAGCAGTGAAGGCCCCGGGACAGGGAGCAATGAGCAGTTCTTC CASSEGPGTGSNEQFF
once TRBJ1-2 TRBV28 TRBD1 TGTGCCAGCAGTACCCCGGGACAGGGGAAACCTAACTATGGCTACACCTTC CASSTPGQGKPNYGYTF
few TRBJ2-1 TRBV14 TRBD2 TGTGCCAGCAGCCAAGTCCCTAGCGGGGGGGCCAGTAATGAGCAGTTCTTC CASSQVPSGGASNEQFF
. TRBJ2-3 TRBV5-1 TRBD2 TGCGCCAGCAGCTTGTGGGCGGGGGGAAGCACAGATACGCAGTATTTT CASSLWAGGSTDTQYF
. TRBJ2-5 TRBV4-2 TRBD2 TGTGCCAGCAGCCAAGGAGCGGGGGGGCGGGAGACCCAGTACTTC CASSQGAGGRETQYF
. TRBJ1-3 TRBV5-1 . TGCGCCAGCAGCTTTGGGTCGACAGGATCTGGAAACACCATATATTTT CASSFGSTGSGNTIYF
. TRBJ1-2 TRBV29-1 . TGCAGCGTTGAAGTCCCGGGACTCCCGAACTATGGCTACACCTTC CSVEVPGLPNYGYTF
. TRBJ1-1 TRBV7-3 . TGTGCCAGCAGCTTAGTTGAGCACACTGAAGCTTTCTTT CASSLVEHTEAFF
. TRBJ1-2 TRBV7-2 . TGTGCCAGCAGTTACGGACGGGGGAACAATTATGGCTACACCTTC CASSYGRGNNYGYTF
. TRBJ2-7 TRBV18 . TGTGCCAGCTCCTCTAGTCGAAACGAGCAGTACTTC CASSSSRNEQYF
. TRBJ1-1 TRBV29-1 . TGCAGCGTAGAGAAACACCGGAGGGACACTGAAGCTTTCTTT CSVEKHRRDTEAFF
. TRBJ2-1 TRBV6-1 TRBD2 TGTGCCAGCAGTGAAATTCGGGGAGGGCAGTTCTACAATGAGCAGTTCTTC CASSEIRGGQFYNEQFF
. TRBJ1-2 TRBV30 TRBD1 TGTGCCTGGAGTATAGGACAGGGTAGCTATGGCTACACCTTC CAWSIGQGSYGYTF
few TRBJ1-4 TRBV4-1 TRBD1 TGCGCCAGCAGCCGAGTGCCAGGGGGTGGAGAAAAACTGTTTTTT CASSRVPGGGEKLFF
. TRBJ2-4 TRBV5-6 . TGTGCCAGCAGCACTTTTAACCGGTTCCCCCAAAACATTCAGTACTTC CASSTFNRFPQNIQYF
. TRBJ2-5 TRBV19 . TGTGCCAGTAGCCCGAGGGGGTCAGGGGCCGGAGAGACCCAGTACTTC CASSPRGSGAGETQYF
. TRBJ1-6 TRBV30 . TGTGCCTGGAGTGTCGGAACAGGGTCTTCACCCCTCCACTTT CAWSVGTGSSPLHF
. TRBJ2-7 TRBV27 . TGTGCCAGCAGTTTCGGGGCGGGATCCCCCTACGAGCAGTACTTC CASSFGAGSPYEQYF
. TRBJ1-1 TRBV29-1 . TGCAGCATGTGCAGGTCTCCATACACTGAAGCTTTCTTT CSMCRSPYTEAFF
. TRBJ2-3 TRBV19 TRBD1 TGTGCCAGTAGTGGGCGGACAGGCTCCCCAGATACGCAGTATTTT CASSGRTGSPDTQYF
once TRBJ1-2 TRBV27 . TGTGCCAGCAGCCCGCGGTGGGGCCAGGTCTATGGCTACACCTTC CASSPRWGQVYGYTF
. TRBJ2-7 TRBV7-2 TRBD2 TGTGCCAGCAGCTTAACTAGCGGAACCCCCCTCCACGAGCAGTACTTC CASSLTSGTPLHEQYF
few TRBJ1-1 TRBV9 . TGTGCCAGCAGCGTTGGACAGTGGAACACTGAAGCTTTCTTT CASSVGQWNTEAFF
. TRBJ1-2 TRBV4-2 . TGTGCCAGCAGCCACGCAACACAAACGGGACAAGTCTATGGCTACACCTTC CASSHATQTGQVYGYTF
. TRBJ1-1 TRBV7-9 . TGTTCCAGCAGCGACGGGGGGGCTGAAGCTTTCTTT CSSSDGGAEAFF
. TRBJ1-1 TRBV27 TRBD1 TGTGCCAGCAGCCGAACATCTGGGACAGCTAACACTGAAGCTTTCTTT CASSRTSGTANTEAFF
few TRBJ1-1 TRBV5-1 . TGCGCCAGCAGCTTGGTTTCGGGTATGAACACTGAAGCTTTCTTT CASSLVSGMNTEAFF
. TRBJ2-7 TRBV30 . TGTGCCTGCTTCCTCCCGCGCTCCTACGAGCAGTACTTC CACFLPRSYEQYF
. TRBJ1-2 TRBV29-1 . TGCAGCGTTCATTCCAGTATTAGCTATGGCTACCCCTTC CSVHSSISYGYPF
. TRBJ1-5 TRBV27 . TGTGCCAGCAGCGCAACAGGAGGCAATCAGCCCCAGCATTTT CASSATGGNQPQHF
. TRBJ2-1 TRBV15 TRBD2 TGTGCCACCAGCAGAGCAGCGGGAGGGCCATGGGATGAGCAGTTCTTC CATSRAAGGPWDEQFF
. TRBJ2-2 TRBV7-7 TRBD2 TGTGCCAGCAGCCCCGGACTAGCGGGAGGGGTCACCGGGGAGCTGTTTTTT CASSPGLAGGVTGELFF
. TRBJ1-5 TRBV28 . TGTGCCAGCAGAAACACAAGGCGTCAGGGAGGGCGCAAATATAGCAATCAGCCCCAGCATTTT CASRNTRRQGGRKYSNQPQHF
. TRBJ2-1 TRBV5-1 . TGCGCCAGCAGCTTGTCGCCGGGACTCCACAATGAGCAGTTCTTC CASSLSPGLHNEQFF
. TRBJ1-1 TRBV18 . TGTGCCAGCTCACCGTTTGTTTCGGGGAACACTGAAGCTTTCTTT CASSPFVSGNTEAFF